What follows are 4 T cell receptor beta chains derived from one specimen sequenced in a study of CD4 T cells in relation to SARS-CoV-2 and coronaviruses. These receptors have no known antigen. The table came from immunoSEQ multiplex PCR; TCRdb's copy has only in-frame clones and leaves some out. The data contain about 38,000 clones, roughly 85% of them singletons. Sequences were obtained from naive CD4+ T cells from PBMCs, cultured in vitro. Subset here: naive CD4+ T cells isolated by negative enrichment. The receptors here all came from an adult with COVID-19.

The V gene is TRBV11-2, the J gene TRBJ2-6, with D uncertain. Germline V CDR1 and CDR2: SGHAT, FQNNGV. The CDR3 covers 15 residues. The germline V and J ends were trimmed by 6 bases and 0 bases, with 9 bases remaining between them. The CDR3 nucleotides are TGTGCCAGCAGTCTTAGTGACTCTGGGGCCAACGTCCTGACTTTC. Translation: CASSLSDSGANVLTF.

CDR3 sequence reads: CASSVTVASGANVLTF. CDR3 DNA sequence: TGTGCCAGCAGCGTTACCGTCGCCTCTGGGGCCAACGTCCTGACTTTC. V gene TRBV3-1 (or the pseudogene TRBV3-2) combines with J gene TRBJ2-6; D gene ambiguous. The germline V gene has CDR1 LGHDT and CDR2 YNNKEL (reference sequence). Trimming removed 5 bases at V and 0 bases at J, with 11 bases between. The CDR3 runs to 16 residues.

V is TRBV4-1 and J is TRBJ1-2; D gene ambiguous. V was cut by 4 bases and J by 3 bases, with 15 bases left in between. The CDR3 spans 15 residues. Germline-derived CDR1 and CDR2 are MGHRA and YSYEKL. DNA for the CDR3: TGCGCCAGCAGCCCCATCTCCGCCGATTACTATGGCTACACCTTC. This codes for CASSPISADYYGYTF.

J is TRBJ2-5 and V is TRBV7-3, with 7 positions matching TRBD2. The CDR3 extends over 14 amino acids. Germline trimming cut 5 bases from V and 5 bases from J; bases unmatched to any gene: 8. Germline CDR1 is SGHTA and CDR2 is FQGTGA. The CDR3 region is CASSANREAETQYF. The CDR3 bases are TGTGCCAGCAGCGCCAACCGGGAGGCGGAGACCCAGTACTTC.